This T cell receptor (beta chain) was observed in a study of blood T cell repertoires in COVID-19. Study as a whole: COVID-19 samples from acute and convalescent phases originated in the United States, Italy and Spain. The cDNA or gDNA used as material had been derived from T cells, B-cell-depleted T cells, or PBMCs.

In the authors' workflow: Estimation of nucleated cell counts relied on the amplification of reference gene primers. Assay used: immunoSEQ multiplex PCR; TCRdb lists only in-frame clones, some missing. The V and J calls and clone size are taken from that table; D and trimming were inferred from the DNA. The sample yields some 250,000 clones, around 86% seen once. The germline CDR1 and CDR2 sequences are KGHSY and FQNENV. This CDR3 has 14 amino acids. Between the trimmed V and J ends, which lost 2 bases and 5 bases, there was a span of 12 bases. The chain carries TRBV16 and TRBJ1-2; D may be TRBD1 (5 bases). Sequenced: peripheral blood. This sequence was found in a woman aged 55-69 years with active or convalescent COVID-19. CDR3 in DNA: TGTGCCAGCAGCCAACAGACAGCACCTTATGGCTACACCTTC. This sequence encodes CASSQQTAPYGYTF. Full variable domain (missing parts from reference TRBV16 and TRBJ1-2): GEEVAQTPKHLVRGEGQKAKLYCAPIKGHSYVFWYQQVLKNEFKFLISFQNENVFDETGMPKERFSAKCLPNSPCSLEIQATKLEDSAVYFCASSQQTAPYGYTFGSGTRLTVV.